The 26 T cell receptor beta chains reported below all come from one sample, sequenced in a study of metastatic and nonmetastatic thyroid tumors. TCRdb re-called the PCR reads via MiXCR. Of about 33,000 clones in the sample, over 15% are singletons; the top ten hold over 4%. The entire patient cohort was treatment-naive prior to thyroid surgery. Sequencing used blood. All receptors derive from a female donor with papillary thyroid cancer or a benign thyroid nodule (not recorded which). Some clones in this sample may be carry-over from other donors' samples.

Concerning this clone itself: Given a much more abundant clone one base away, this may be a read error. This likely comes from a read error, as the CDR3 has no conserved phenylalanine or tryptophan at its end. The rearrangement joins TRBV30 to TRBJ1-1; D unresolved. The CDR3 contains 15 residues. V dropped 5 bases and J dropped 1 base, with 17 bases sitting between them. The germline gives CDR1 GTSNPN, CDR2 SVGIG (reference sequence). In DNA, the CDR3 is TGTGCCTGGGGTCTCCCAGGATCCCGGAACACTGAAGCTTTCTCT. Its translation is CAWGLPGSRNTEAFS.

This clone occurred many times. The chain carries TRBV11-2 and TRBJ2-2, with 7 bases matching TRBD2. J lost 1 base, V lost 5 bases, and 7 bases had no gene match. The germline gives CDR1 SGHAT, CDR2 FQNNGV. This CDR3 region has 16 residues. CDR3 sequence reads: CASSPRLAVNTGELFF. The DNA of the CDR3 is TGTGCCAGCAGCCCGCGGCTAGCGGTGAACACCGGGGAGCTGTTTTTT.

The table lists this clone with many counts. The chain employs TRBV5-1 and TRBJ2-7; TRBD2 is a possible D gene (5 bases). The CDR3 extends over 14 amino acids. CDR1 and CDR2 (germline): SGHRS, YFSETQ. With 3 bases removed from V and 3 bases from J, the gap between germline ends came to 13 bases. CDR3 loop: CASSSRDGNYEQYF. As DNA, the CDR3 is TGCGCCAGCAGCTCAAGAGACGGGAACTACGAGCAGTACTTC.

This clone was counted at least ten times. The chain recombines TRBV27 with TRBJ2-3, with D maybe TRBD1 (6 bases). With 2 bases removed from V and 6 bases from J, the gap between germline ends came to 9 bases. This CDR3 has 13 residues. CDR1 is MNHEY, CDR2 SMNVEV, per germline (reference sequence). This CDR3 reads CASSLPGVDTQYF. CDR3 nucleotides: TGTGCCAGCAGTTTACCAGGGGTCGATACGCAGTATTTT.

In regard to this clone: A clone one base away is much larger, so this may be a read error. In the same sample, other DNA sequences code for this CDR3. The V and J genes are TRBV7-3 and TRBJ2-3, with D hard to call. This CDR3 is 12 amino acids long. Germline values: CDR1 SGHTA, CDR2 FQGTGA. The V end lost 9 bases, the J end lost 1 base, and 8 bases lay between the germline ends. CDR3 nucleotides: TGTGCCAGATCCCGTTGCACAGATACGCAGTATTTT. Its protein is CARSRCTDTQYF.

For this clone: Germline and junction disagree at one end, which may indicate a read error. The rearrangement uses TRBV6-2 or TRBV6-3 and TRBJ2-1; 8 bases align to TRBD1. The CDR3 runs 16 residues. The germline gives CDR1 MNHEY, CDR2 SVGEGT. The CDR3 spells CASSASTGGSYNEHFF. As DNA, the CDR3 is TGTGCCAGCAGCGCGAGTACAGGGGGGTCCTACAATGAGCATTTCTTC.

There are a few counts of this clone. The chain combines TRBV6-1 with TRBJ1-5; D gene unclear. The CDR3 covers 14 residues. CDR1 and CDR2 from the germline V gene are MNHNS and SASEGT. V lost 5 bases and J lost 7, with 15 bases in between. CDR3 DNA: TGTGCCAGCAGTCCGGGGTTAATCAGCCAGCCCCAGCATTTT. Translating gives CASSPGLISQPQHF.

The table lists this clone with many counts. J is TRBJ2-7 and V is TRBV30; the D is unclear. V lost 0 bases and J 6 bases, leaving 12 bases between the germline ends. Germline CDR1 and CDR2: GTSNPN and SVGIG (reference sequence). The CDR3 has 13 amino acids. As DNA, the CDR3 is TGTGCCTGGAGTGTACCTGGGTTCGGCGAGCAGTACTTC. Translation: CAWSVPGFGEQYF.

This clone has at least ten counts. The V gene is TRBV5-4, the J gene TRBJ1-3, with D perhaps TRBD1 (5 bases). Per the germline V gene, CDR1 is SGHNT and CDR2 is YYREEE (reference sequence). V lost 2 bases and J lost 4, with 7 bases in between. The CDR3 has 13 amino acids. The CDR3 nucleotides read TGTGCCAGCAGCTTAAGGGGCGGAAACACCATATATTTT. Protein sequence: CASSLRGGNTIYF.

This clone was recorded many times. The chain joins TRBV6-1 to TRBJ1-1, with a tentative D call TRBD1 (5 bases). From germline, CDR1 is MNHNS and CDR2 SASEGT. The CDR3 is made up of 16 amino acids. Trimming took 8 bases from V and 10 from J, leaving 29 bases between them. The CDR3 protein is CASRTEAGLKSGLAFF. CDR3 DNA: TGTGCCAGCCGCACCGAAGCGGGCCTCAAGTCAGGGTTAGCTTTCTTT.

At least ten counts were recorded for this clone. The rearrangement joins TRBV7-8 to TRBJ2-7; D may be TRBD1 (6 bases). CDR3 length: 14 residues. The germline V gene has CDR1 SGHVS and CDR2 FQNEAQ. V gave up 5 bases and J gave up 2 bases, with 13 bases separating them. The CDR3 region has the DNA TGTGCCAGCAGCAGTAGGACAGAGACCTACGAGCAGTACTTC. Translating gives CASSSRTETYEQYF. Using reference TRBV7-8 and TRBJ2-7 for the parts outside the CDR3, the full variable domain is GAGVSQSPRYKVAKRGQDVALRCDPISGHVSLFWYQQALGQGPEFLTYFQNEAQLDKSGLPSDRFFAERPEGSVSTLKIQRTQQEDSAVYLCASSSRTETYEQYFGPGTRLTVT.

This clone occurred many times. CDR3 region: CASSQDYRNFNTGELFF. The CDR3 nucleotides are TGTGCCAGCAGCCAGGATTACAGGAACTTTAACACCGGGGAGCTGTTTTTT. V is TRBV3-1 and J is TRBJ2-2; weak D call: TRBD1 (5 bases). This CDR3 region has 17 residues. Germline CDR1 is LGHDT and CDR2 is YNNKEL (reference sequence). V dropped 3 bases and J dropped 2 bases, with 16 bases sitting between them.

A word on this clone: A read error may produce the germline difference seen at one junction end. Written as DNA, the CDR3 is TGTGCCAGCAGCGTAGGAACAGGGGCCGATAATTCACACCTCCACTTT. Encoded protein: CASSVGTGADNSHLHF. The chain recombines TRBV7-6 with TRBJ1-6; 7 nucleotides match TRBD1. Germline V gives CDR1 SGHVS, CDR2 FNYEAQ. The CDR3 sequence is 16 residues long.

This clone occurred a few times. The chain links TRBV6-5 to TRBJ2-3, with a tentative D call TRBD2 (5 bases). Germline CDR1 reads MNHEY; CDR2 reads SVGAGI. This CDR3 spans 16 amino acids. The germline V and J ends were trimmed by 5 bases and 1 base, with 16 bases remaining between them. The CDR3 region has the DNA TGTGCCAGCAGTAAATCTAGTGGGAGCTGCACAGATACGCAGTATTTT. It yields the protein CASSKSSGSCTDTQYF.

This clone was detected once. CDR3 in amino acids: CAWRGPVLDSGELFF. The CDR3 nucleotides are TGTGCCTGGAGGGGCCCCGTCCTCGACTCCGGGGAGCTGTTTTTT. The chain couples TRBV30 to TRBJ2-2; D is undetermined. The CDR3 loop spans 15 amino acids. In germline, CDR1 is GTSNPN, CDR2 SVGIG (reference sequence). Trimming shortened V by 3 bases and J by 6 bases, and 17 bases separated the two germline ends.

This clone showed up many times. This chain connects TRBV9 to TRBJ1-6, with TRBD1 matching 7 bases. CDR3 length: 17 amino acids. The J segment lost 1 base and the V segment lost 3 bases, leaving 7 bases of the junction unmatched. Per the germline V gene, CDR1 is SGDLS and CDR2 is YYNGEE. The DNA for the CDR3 is TGTGCCAGCAGCGGGGACAGCGTGATGTCCTATAATTCACCCCTCCACTTT. Protein sequence: CASSGDSVMSYNSPLHF.

This clone has at least ten counts. The V and J genes are TRBV11-2 and TRBJ1-4; 7 bases map to TRBD1. The CDR3 is made up of 16 amino acids. After removal of 4 bases from V and 7 bases from J, the junction contained 12 bases not matched to a gene. Germline lookup yields CDR1 SGHAT and CDR2 FQNNGV. CDR3 sequence reads: CASSSNTGAPGEKLFF. In DNA form, the CDR3 reads TGTGCCAGCAGCTCTAATACAGGGGCCCCTGGTGAAAAACTGTTTTTT.

This clone was counted at least ten times. Here the CDR3 reads CSARVGQASLLALHF. CDR3 nucleotide sequence: TGCAGTGCTAGAGTTGGTCAGGCGTCGTTGTTAGCCCTCCACTTT. The chain is built from TRBV20-1 and TRBJ1-6; D unclear. Looked up from germline, CDR1 is DFQATT and CDR2 is SNEGSKA (reference sequence). With 1 base removed from V and 14 bases from J, the gap between germline ends came to 21 bases. This CDR3 contains 15 residues.

This clone was recorded at least ten times. The chain links TRBV18 to TRBJ2-3; D gene uncertain. The V gene's germline CDR1 is KGHSH and CDR2 LQKENI. This CDR3 has 13 amino acids. V lost 3 bases and J 2 bases, leaving 6 bases between the germline ends. The CDR3 spells CASSPPATDTQYF. The CDR3 bases are TGTGCCAGCTCACCGCCCGCCACAGATACGCAGTATTTT. The variable domain in full, completed from reference TRBV18 and TRBJ2-3, reads NAGVMQNPRHLVRRRGQEARLRCSPMKGHSHVYWYRQLPEEGLKFMVYLQKENIIDESGMPKERFSAEFPKEGPSILRIQQVVRGDSAAYFCASSPPATDTQYFGPGTRLTVL.

This clone came up many times. The rearrangement uses TRBV7-6 and TRBJ1-6, with a weak D call TRBD1 (5 bases). The germline CDR1 and CDR2 sequences are SGHVS and FNYEAQ. Trimming cost V 3 bases and J 5 bases, with 14 bases left between them. The CDR3 covers 16 residues. CDR3 region: CASSLQGVEHNSPLHF. In DNA, the CDR3 is TGTGCCAGCAGCTTGCAGGGAGTTGAACATAATTCACCCCTCCACTTT.

This clone was found many times. The chain links TRBV2 to TRBJ1-1; D not resolved. Germline CDR1 reads SNHLY; CDR2 reads FYNNEI. Trimming shortened V by 4 bases and J by 6 bases, and 9 bases separated the two germline ends. CDR3 length: 12 amino acids. CDR3 in DNA: TGTGCCAGCAGTGTTGAACTCTCTGAAGCTTTCTTT. Its translation: CASSVELSEAFF.

Many counts were recorded for this clone. The J gene is TRBJ2-7, the V gene TRBV19, with D maybe TRBD1 (6 bases). Looked up from germline, CDR1 is LNHDA and CDR2 is SQIVND (reference sequence). The CDR3 spans 14 residues. With 8 bases removed from V and 3 bases from J, the gap between germline ends came to 17 bases. CDR3 DNA sequence: TGTGCCAGTCAGGACAGAGAAGTTGTCTACGAGCAGTACTTC. Its protein product is CASQDREVVYEQYF. Complete variable domain (other parts from reference TRBV19 and TRBJ2-7): DGGITQSPKYLFRKEGQNVTLSCEQNLNHDAMYWYRQDPGQGLRLIYYSQIVNDFQKGDIAEGYSVSREKKESFPLTVTSAQKNPTAFYLCASQDREVVYEQYFGPGTRLTVT.

The sample holds many counts of this clone. The CDR3 here is CASSLAGYSRGTKNIQYF. CDR3 DNA sequence: TGTGCCAGCAGCTTAGCCGGGTATAGCAGGGGAACCAAAAACATTCAGTACTTC. J is TRBJ2-4 and V is TRBV7-2; D is possibly TRBD1 (6 bases). Germline-derived CDR1 and CDR2 are SGHTA and FQGNSA. This CDR3 has 18 residues. The V end was cut by 0 bases, the J end by 2 bases, with 17 bases between.

This clone was observed at least ten times. The chain joins TRBV5-1 to TRBJ1-1; TRBD1 agrees at 8 bases. The CDR3 consists of 14 residues. Trimming took 4 bases from V and 1 from J; bases not matched to a gene: 3. Germline-derived CDR1 and CDR2 are SGHRS and YFSETQ. The CDR3 region has the DNA TGCGCCAGCAGCCCACAGGGGGGGAACACTGAAGCTTTCTTT. It translates to CASSPQGGNTEAFF. The full variable domain, rest sourced from reference TRBV5-1 and TRBJ1-1, is KAGVTQTPRYLIKTRGQQVTLSCSPISGHRSVSWYQQTPGQGLQFLFEYFSETQRNKGNFPGRFSGRQFSNSRSEMNVSTLELGDSALYLCASSPQGGNTEAFFGQGTRLTVV.

This sequence joins TRBV5-1 and TRBJ2-1; 10 nucleotides match TRBD1. CDR3 length: 14 residues. Germline values: CDR1 SGHRS, CDR2 YFSETQ. V lost 4 bases and J lost 10; bases outside the gene matches: 8. CDR3 amino acids: CASSPGTGEGEQFF. DNA for the CDR3: TGCGCCAGCAGCCCTGGGACAGGGGAAGGCGAGCAGTTCTTC. The full variable domain, its missing parts supplied by reference TRBV5-1 and TRBJ2-1, is KAGVTQTPRYLIKTRGQQVTLSCSPISGHRSVSWYQQTPGQGLQFLFEYFSETQRNKGNFPGRFSGRQFSNSRSEMNVSTLELGDSALYLCASSPGTGEGEQFFGPGTRLTVL.

This clone is judged medium-sized. The rearrangement joins TRBV6-2 or TRBV6-3 to TRBJ2-1; D may be TRBD2 (6 bases). CDR3 length: 13 residues. V was pared by 7 bases and J by 8 bases, with 15 bases between. CDR1 and CDR2 from the germline V gene are MNHEY and SVGEGT. CDR3 sequence reads: CASNPTGGYEQFF. CDR3 nucleotide sequence: TGTGCCAGCAACCCTACCGGGGGTTATGAGCAGTTCTTC.